The TCR beta chain under discussion was sequenced for a study of blood T cell repertoires in COVID-19. In the study overall: Sites across the United States, Italy and Spain contributed samples from acute and convalescent COVID-19. Nucleic acid was either cDNA or gDNA, and it came from T cells, B-cell-depleted T cells, or PBMCs.

Germline V gene data show CDR1 as SGHRS and CDR2 as YFSETQ. The CDR3 runs 16 residues. Trimming shortened V by 0 bases and J by 2 bases, and 15 bases separated the two germline ends. Per the study methods: Estimates of nucleated cell counts were drawn from the amplification of reference gene primers. TCRdb's copy holds only in-frame clones and misses some; the assay was immunoSEQ multiplex PCR. The DNA gave D and trimming, while V, J and clone size come from that table. The sample carries about 43,000 clones, about 87% recorded once. The specimen sequenced was peripheral blood. This sequence was found in a human donor in a cohort sampled during active COVID-19. The V gene is TRBV5-1, the J gene TRBJ2-7, with D possibly being TRBD1 (7 bases). The DNA of the CDR3 is TGCGCCAGCAGCTTGGGGTTCGGGGGACAGACCTACGAGCAGTACTTC. This gives the protein CASSLGFGGQTYEQYF.